One sample yielded the 3 T cell receptor beta chains listed below, sequenced in a study of OX40 agonist ivuxolimab in advanced cancers. Assay used: immunoSEQ multiplex PCR; TCRdb lists only in-frame clones, some missing. This sample has about 85,000 clones, with around nine tenths found just once. The starting material was CD4+ or CD8+ T cells sorted from blood, obtained in a trial of the OX40 agonist ivuxolimab. These receptors were collected from an adult with an advanced solid tumor such as melanoma, head and neck, liver or kidney cancer.

The chain recombines TRBV9 with TRBJ1-1; no reliable D call. Germline V gives CDR1 SGDLS, CDR2 YYNGEE. V lost 5 bases, J lost 1 base, and 15 bases lay in between. CDR3 length: 15 amino acids. The DNA of the CDR3 is TGTGCCAGCAGGGCTATAAGTGTTGGGAACACTGAAGCTTTCTTT. This gives the protein CASRAISVGNTEAFF.

This clone was picked up a small number of times. CDR3 sequence: CASSLGAGGDTGELFF. CDR3 DNA sequence: TGTGCCAGCAGCTTAGGTGCAGGGGGCGACACCGGGGAGCTGTTTTTT. This chain joins TRBV7-8 and TRBJ2-2, with TRBD1 identical over 8 bases. CDR1 is SGHVS, CDR2 FQNEAQ, per germline. Trimming at V came to 1 base and at J to 3 bases, leaving 4 bases not matched to a gene. This CDR3 contains 16 residues.

The CDR3 loop is CASSEGDRGTEAFF. The CDR3 DNA is TGCGCCAGCAGTGAGGGGGACAGGGGCACTGAAGCTTTCTTT. The V gene is TRBV10-1, the J gene TRBJ1-1, with 10 bases aligning to TRBD1. The V gene's germline CDR1 is WNHNN and CDR2 SYGVQD (reference sequence). The CDR3 consists of 14 residues. J gave up 4 bases and V 2 bases, and 1 base lay outside the gene matches.